Listed below are T cell receptor beta chains from one sample, sequenced in a study of T cell changes during pregnancy in multiple sclerosis. Using immunoSEQ multiplex PCR, the repertoire was profiled, and TCRdb retains in-frame clones only, with some absent. The sample yields some 36,000 clones, under 95% seen once. The source was CD4+ T cells from peripheral blood mononuclear cells, collected in the second trimester of pregnancy. The receptors shown here come from a female donor in good health, enrolled as a control in a pregnancy study. The conserved cysteine and the conserved F or W are not part of the CDR3 here.

CDR3aa: ASSLAQGLYEKLF; v_gene: TRBV7-9; j_gene: TRBJ1-4
CDR3aa: ASSPVGTVALDYT; v_gene: TRBV18; j_gene: TRBJ1-2
CDR3aa: ASSPKGGGYTDTQY; v_gene: TRBV7-2; j_gene: TRBJ2-3
CDR3aa: ASSLGITYSYEQY; v_gene: TRBV7-2; j_gene: TRBJ2-7
CDR3aa: ASSGGLPKAETQY; v_gene: TRBV2; j_gene: TRBJ2-5
CDR3aa: ASSPGAGNQPQH; v_gene: TRBV18; j_gene: TRBJ1-5
CDR3aa: ASSLAGATYNEQF; v_gene: TRBV7-3; j_gene: TRBJ2-1
CDR3aa: ASSWTGTGGSGANVLT; v_gene: TRBV7-3; j_gene: TRBJ2-6
CDR3aa: ASSLQGGSTNYGYT; v_gene: TRBV7-2; j_gene: TRBJ1-2
CDR3aa: ASSYASGYNEQF; v_gene: TRBV6-5; j_gene: TRBJ2-1
CDR3aa: ASSLESGGYEQY; v_gene: TRBV7-9; j_gene: TRBJ2-7
CDR3aa: ASSRTSMNTEAF; v_gene: TRBV28; j_gene: TRBJ1-1
CDR3aa: ASSLEGHSGNTIY; v_gene: TRBV27; j_gene: TRBJ1-3
CDR3aa: ASSKTGDNSPLH; v_gene: TRBV2; j_gene: TRBJ1-6
CDR3aa: AISPDRGNTIY; v_gene: TRBV10-3; j_gene: TRBJ1-3
CDR3aa: ASSQVGQGYGYT; v_gene: TRBV7-2; j_gene: TRBJ1-2
CDR3aa: ASRSGGRDIQY; v_gene: TRBV5-8; j_gene: TRBJ2-4
CDR3aa: ASSVRLQETQY; v_gene: TRBV6-6; j_gene: TRBJ2-5
CDR3aa: ASSLTTPGGETQY; v_gene: TRBV5-1; j_gene: TRBJ2-5
CDR3aa: ASSLLGGNTGELF; v_gene: TRBV5-6; j_gene: TRBJ2-2
CDR3aa: ASTSQGARIGYT; v_gene: TRBV28; j_gene: TRBJ1-2
CDR3aa: ASSAHTGKTEAF; v_gene: TRBV9; j_gene: TRBJ1-1
CDR3aa: ASSPQGASYGYT; v_gene: TRBV5-6; j_gene: TRBJ1-2
CDR3aa: ASSPQGGGGYEQY; v_gene: TRBV18; j_gene: TRBJ2-7
CDR3aa: ASSYRQGGAWDTQY; v_gene: TRBV7-9; j_gene: TRBJ2-3
CDR3aa: ASSPMTSGGETQY; v_gene: TRBV9; j_gene: TRBJ2-5
CDR3aa: ASSRRGLTEAF; v_gene: TRBV19; j_gene: TRBJ1-1
CDR3aa: ASSFLDRELVSTDTQY; v_gene: TRBV5-1; j_gene: TRBJ2-3
CDR3aa: ASSLLGSLTGNTIY; v_gene: TRBV7-2; j_gene: TRBJ1-3
CDR3aa: ASSMLGATGNTIY; v_gene: TRBV19; j_gene: TRBJ1-3
CDR3aa: ARADGSGYGYT; v_gene: TRBV6-1; j_gene: TRBJ1-2
CDR3aa: ASSPTLNTEAF; v_gene: TRBV7-2; j_gene: TRBJ1-1
CDR3aa: AWGQGSTDTQY; v_gene: TRBV30; j_gene: TRBJ2-3
CDR3aa: ASTPGQGLGAGELF; v_gene: TRBV5-8; j_gene: TRBJ2-2
CDR3aa: TSIFDGQGPLEQY; v_gene: TRBV2; j_gene: TRBJ2-7
CDR3aa: ASSIEITGVGQPQH; v_gene: TRBV2; j_gene: TRBJ1-5
CDR3aa: ASERGLSTDTQY; v_gene: TRBV12-5; j_gene: TRBJ2-3
CDR3aa: ASSQDVLAGVQETQY; v_gene: TRBV4-1; j_gene: TRBJ2-5
CDR3aa: ASSLRRGTGSTDTQY; v_gene: TRBV5-6; j_gene: TRBJ2-3
CDR3aa: ASSLHRDRFNSPLH; v_gene: TRBV27; j_gene: TRBJ1-6
CDR3aa: ATTGTGGGEQY; v_gene: TRBV10-3; j_gene: TRBJ2-7
CDR3aa: ASSRIGIRDRHTDTQY; v_gene: TRBV23-1; j_gene: TRBJ2-3
CDR3aa: ASSYSSETQY; v_gene: TRBV11-2; j_gene: TRBJ2-5
CDR3aa: ASSLTGGGNQPQH; v_gene: TRBV11-2; j_gene: TRBJ1-5
CDR3aa: ASSERGGYGYT; v_gene: TRBV7-3; j_gene: TRBJ1-2
CDR3aa: ASSSGLAGRGETQY; v_gene: TRBV7-6; j_gene: TRBJ2-5
CDR3aa: ASSSTVGNQPQH; v_gene: TRBV2; j_gene: TRBJ1-5
CDR3aa: ASSLPGTGRPRNYGYT; v_gene: TRBV28; j_gene: TRBJ1-2